These 3 T cell receptor beta chains share one sample of origin, sequenced in a study of early T cells in non-severe SARS-CoV-2 infection. TCRdb fed the 5' RACE reads into MiXCR, producing one record per CDR3 protein. The repertoire holds about 70,000 distinct CDR3 sequences, with about 10% as singletons. Sequencing used whole blood. These receptor sequences come from an adult who was a healthcare worker with PCR-confirmed SARS-CoV-2 infection or an uninfected control (not recorded which).

The rearrangement uses TRBV7-2 and TRBJ1-1; no clear D gene. Trimming removed 0 bases at V and 3 bases at J, with 5 bases between. The CDR3 extends over 13 amino acids. The V gene's germline CDR1 is SGHTA and CDR2 FQGNSA. The CDR3 nucleotides are TGTGCCAGCAGCTTAGCTCGCCACACTGAAGCTTTCTTT. This sequence encodes CASSLARHTEAFF.

This clonotype showed up just a few times. V gene TRBV5-5 combines with J gene TRBJ2-5; D might be TRBD2 (5 bases). V lost 4 bases, J lost 2 bases, and 15 bases lay in between. The CDR3 loop spans 15 amino acids. Germline CDR1 and CDR2: SGHKS and YYEKEE (reference sequence). CDR3 amino acids: CASSPDFSSQETQYF. The CDR3 DNA follows: TGTGCCAGCAGCCCGGACTTTTCATCACAAGAGACCCAGTACTTC.

This clonotype was observed a few times. The DNA for the CDR3 is TGTGCCAGCAGTTACCCTCCGCAGGCAACCGAGTCTAACTATGGCTACACCTTC. Translating gives CASSYPPQATESNYGYTF. The chain recombines TRBV6-2 or TRBV6-3 with TRBJ1-2; D not resolved. The V gene lost 2 bases and the J gene lost 0 bases, with 19 bases spanning the gap. Germline CDR1 reads MNHEY; CDR2 reads SVGEGT. This CDR3 has 18 amino acids.